This T cell receptor beta chain was documented in a study of human T cells and chemical hapten exposure. Looking at the study overall: Upper-back patch tests with 0.01% DPC were read at 6 days.

Many counts were recorded for this clonotype. Library construction involved attaching unique molecular identifiers to individual cDNA molecules, which allowed quantitative, reproducible TCR counting. TCRdb re-derived calls from the RACE reads in MiXCR, one entry per CDR3 protein. The data hold over 70,000 distinct CDR3 sequences, with approximately 11% observed a single time. Germline CDR1 is SNHLY and CDR2 is FYNNEI. V was cut by 3 bases and J by 1 base, with 7 bases left in between. The CDR3 length is 14 residues. Time point reported: patch test 3, about 24 weeks after DPC sensitization. As for treatment: therapeutic diphenylcyclopropenone sensitization with weekly scalp DPC. Someone pulled total RNA out of unfractionated whole blood.

This chain joins TRBV2 and TRBJ1-3; D unresolved. The TCR was taken from a woman in her 30s with alopecia areata. Some clones in this sample may be carry-over from other donors' samples. The sample here was whole blood, taken in connection with sensitization to the hapten diphenylcyclopropenone (DPC). CDR3: CASSDGLSGNTIYF. DNA of the CDR3: TGTGCCAGCAGTGATGGTCTATCTGGAAACACCATATATTTT.